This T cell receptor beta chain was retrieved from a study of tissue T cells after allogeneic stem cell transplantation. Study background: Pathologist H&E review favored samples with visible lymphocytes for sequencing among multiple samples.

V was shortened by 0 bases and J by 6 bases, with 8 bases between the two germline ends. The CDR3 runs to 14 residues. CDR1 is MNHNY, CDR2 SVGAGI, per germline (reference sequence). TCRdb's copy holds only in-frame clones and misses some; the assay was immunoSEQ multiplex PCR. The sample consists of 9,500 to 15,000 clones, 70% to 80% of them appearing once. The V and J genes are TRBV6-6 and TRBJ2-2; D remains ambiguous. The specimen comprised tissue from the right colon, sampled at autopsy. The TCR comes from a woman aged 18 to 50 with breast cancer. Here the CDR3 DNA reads TGTGCCAGCAGTTACTCGATGGAATCCGGGGAGCTGTTTTTT. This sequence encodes CASSYSMESGELFF.